These T cell receptor beta chains were read from a single sample in a study of blood T cell repertoires in COVID-19. The protocol was immunoSEQ multiplex PCR, while the TCRdb copy is restricted to in-frame clones and leaves out a portion. The data hold 150,000 or so clones, with 60% to 80% observed a single time. Sequenced material: peripheral blood. These receptors were obtained from a woman aged 65 to 85 with acute or convalescent COVID-19. CDR3s include the opening cysteine and the closing phenylalanine or tryptophan. D genes are given only for firm matches. Clone size is shown for a subset of rows, as once, few, many or a class of expanded clone.

CSVWGGETQYF | TGCAGCGTTTGGGGGGGGGAGACCCAGTACTTC | TRBJ2-5 | NA | TRBV29-1 | TRBD2
CASSDSGTGNSPLHF | TGTGCCAGCAGTGACTCCGGGACAGGGAATTCACCCCTCCACTTT | TRBJ1-6 | NA | TRBV6-4 | TRBD1
CASSVAGASTDTQYF | TGTGCCAGCAGTGTAGCGGGAGCTAGCACAGATACGCAGTATTTT | TRBJ2-3 | NA | TRBV2 | TRBD2
CAWSGQFSNQPQHF | TGTGCCTGGAGTGGACAGTTTAGCAATCAGCCCCAGCATTTT | TRBJ1-5 | NA | TRBV30 | NA
CASSTDTNTEAFF | TGTGCCAGTAGTACCGACACGAACACTGAAGCTTTCTTT | TRBJ1-1 | few | TRBV19 | NA
CASSIISGTGEAFF | TGTGCCAGTAGTATTATTAGTGGGACAGGGGAAGCTTTCTTT | TRBJ1-1 | NA | TRBV19 | TRBD1
CASSPRATDTQYF | TGTGCCAGCTCCCCGAGGGCCACAGATACGCAGTATTTT | TRBJ2-3 | NA | TRBV11-3 | NA
CASSPGQHYEQYF | TGTGCCAGTAGTCCTGGACAGCACTACGAGCAGTACTTC | TRBJ2-7 | many | TRBV19 | NA
CASSEGLRAFF | TGTGCCAGCAGTGAGGGCCTTCGGGCTTTCTTT | TRBJ1-1 | few | TRBV6-1 | NA
CASSAGLVGTDTQYF | TGTGCCAGCAGCGCCGGACTAGTGGGGACAGATACGCAGTATTTT | TRBJ2-3 | NA | TRBV9 | TRBD2
CASSPSPYEQYF | TGTGCCAGCAGCCCCTCTCCCTACGAGCAGTACTTC | TRBJ2-7 | NA | TRBV11-1 | NA
CASSWGGQETQYF | TGCGCCAGCAGCTGGGGGGGCCAAGAGACCCAGTACTTC | TRBJ2-5 | NA | TRBV5-1 | TRBD2
CASSLAGGSGAQYF | TGTGCCAGCAGCTTAGCAGGAGGCTCGGGGGCCCAGTACTTC | TRBJ2-5 | NA | TRBV7-2 | NA
CASSTSGRRYNEQFF | TGTGCCAGCAGCACTAGCGGGAGACGCTACAATGAGCAGTTCTTC | TRBJ2-1 | NA | TRBV9 | TRBD2
CASLPQGSLRGYTF | TGTGCCAGTCTTCCGCAGGGGAGTCTACGTGGCTACACCTTC | TRBJ1-2 | NA | TRBV6-6 | NA
CASSLTWGHMNTEAFF | TGTGCCAGCAGCTTGACATGGGGACACATGAACACTGAAGCTTTCTTT | TRBJ1-1 | NA | TRBV5-8 | NA
CASSGWGGRHEQYF | TGTGCCAGCAGCGGATGGGGAGGACGCCACGAGCAGTACTTC | TRBJ2-7 | NA | TRBV9 | NA
CASSESGAAGETQYF | TGCGCCAGCAGTGAGTCAGGGGCGGCGGGGGAGACCCAGTACTTC | TRBJ2-5 | NA | TRBV10-1 | NA
CASSSSRWQPQHF | TGTGCCAGCAGTTCCTCGAGGTGGCAGCCCCAGCATTTT | TRBJ1-5 | NA | TRBV12-3/TRBV12-4 | NA
CASSPSGYANTGELFF | TGTGCCAGCAGCCCCTCAGGGTACGCGAACACCGGGGAGCTGTTTTTT | TRBJ2-2 | NA | TRBV3-1/TRBV3-2 | NA
CASSIVGQGAYGYTF | TGTGCCAGTAGTATCGTTGGGCAGGGGGCCTATGGCTACACCTTC | TRBJ1-2 | NA | TRBV19 | TRBD1
CASSFWQAQNSPLHF | TGTGCCAGCAGCTTCTGGCAGGCACAAAATTCACCCCTCCACTTT | TRBJ1-6 | NA | TRBV5-4 | NA
CASSYSRLAGGLLGDEQYF | TGTGCCAGCAGTTACTCAAGACTAGCGGGAGGCCTCCTCGGGGACGAGCAGTACTTC | TRBJ2-7 | NA | TRBV6-2/TRBV6-3 | TRBD2
CASSPGQNSNQPQHF | TGTGCCAGCAGCCCAGGACAGAATAGCAATCAGCCCCAGCATTTT | TRBJ1-5 | NA | TRBV7-7 | NA
CATSGPGGPSNQPQHF | TGTGCCACCAGTGGCCCCGGGGGTCCAAGCAATCAGCCCCAGCATTTT | TRBJ1-5 | NA | TRBV24-1 | NA
CASSAQEGEKLFF | TGCGCCAGCAGCGCCCAAGAGGGCGAAAAACTGTTTTTT | TRBJ1-4 | few | TRBV5-1 | NA
CATTKSHNTEAFF | TGTGCCACTACTAAGAGCCATAACACTGAAGCTTTCTTT | TRBJ1-1 | NA | TRBV24-1 | NA
CASRSLGANTGELFF | TGCGCCAGCAGAAGTTTGGGGGCCAACACCGGGGAGCTGTTTTTT | TRBJ2-2 | many | TRBV4-1 | NA
CASSSSYEQYF | TGTGCCAGCTCATCATCCTACGAGCAGTACTTC | TRBJ2-7 | few | TRBV18 | NA
CASSPAGAQTQYF | TGTGCCAGCAGCCCTGCGGGGGCGCAGACCCAGTACTTC | TRBJ2-5 | NA | TRBV6-2/TRBV6-3 | NA
CASSLGQGFREKLFF | TGCGCCAGCAGCTTGGGGCAGGGTTTTAGGGAAAAACTGTTTTTT | TRBJ1-4 | NA | TRBV5-1 | NA
CASSKTRPAYEQYF | TGCGCCAGCAGCAAGACTAGACCCGCCTACGAGCAGTACTTC | TRBJ2-7 | NA | TRBV5-1 | NA
CASSLPGWTNTGELFF | TGTGCCAGCAGCTTACCAGGTTGGACGAACACCGGGGAGCTGTTTTTT | TRBJ2-2 | few | TRBV7-9 | NA
CASSSLAGGFPGELFF | TGTGCCAGCAGTTCCCTAGCGGGAGGGTTTCCCGGGGAGCTGTTTTTT | TRBJ2-2 | NA | TRBV28 | TRBD2
CASSLGNDRTGYTF | TGTGCCAGCAGCTTAGGGAACGACAGGACCGGCTACACCTTC | TRBJ1-2 | few | TRBV11-2 | NA
CASSLDRAAINYGYTF | TGCGCCAGCAGTTTGGACAGGGCAGCTATTAACTATGGCTACACCTTC | TRBJ1-2 | NA | TRBV5-1 | TRBD1
CASSVLQGNQETQYF | TGTGCCAGCAGCGTATTACAGGGGAACCAAGAGACCCAGTACTTC | TRBJ2-5 | once | TRBV9 | TRBD1
CASSQAAGMNTEAFF | TGCGCCAGCAGCCAAGCAGCGGGCATGAACACTGAAGCTTTCTTT | TRBJ1-1 | few | TRBV4-1 | NA
CASSLATGNEQFF | TGTGCCAGCAGCTTGGCTACCGGGAATGAGCAGTTCTTC | TRBJ2-1 | NA | TRBV5-4 | NA
CAISDWSGSSYNEQFF | TGTGCCATCAGTGATTGGAGCGGGAGCTCCTACAATGAGCAGTTCTTC | TRBJ2-1 | NA | TRBV10-3 | TRBD2
CASSYSGYEGNQPQHF | TGTGCCAGCAGTTACTCCGGGTACGAGGGCAATCAGCCCCAGCATTTT | TRBJ1-5 | NA | TRBV6-5 | NA
CASSVDGQRNQPQHF | TGTGCCAGCAGTGTCGACGGACAGCGCAATCAGCCCCAGCATTTT | TRBJ1-5 | NA | TRBV6-4 | NA
CSVGDSSYEQYF | TGCAGCGTGGGGGACAGTTCCTACGAGCAGTACTTC | TRBJ2-7 | NA | TRBV29-1 | TRBD1
CASGGYGINEKLFF | TGTGCCAGCGGGGGGTACGGGATTAATGAAAAACTGTTTTTT | TRBJ1-4 | NA | TRBV28 | NA
CASSLGRQAEQYF | TGTGCCAGCAGTTTAGGGAGACAGGCCGAGCAGTACTTC | TRBJ2-7 | NA | TRBV27 | NA
CASSEVFDRGAFF | TGTGCCAGCAGTGAAGTGTTTGACAGGGGAGCTTTCTTT | TRBJ1-1 | NA | TRBV6-1 | TRBD1